This T cell receptor (beta chain) came from a study of blood T cell repertoires in COVID-19. At the level of the study: Both acute and convalescent COVID-19 samples were obtained from the United States, Italy and Spain. T cells, B-cell-depleted T cells, or PBMCs provided the cDNA or gDNA that served as material.

This clone is a singleton in its sample. Enrollment of patients from Seattle took place during active infection, with longitudinal follow-up. Germline CDR1 reads SQVTM; CDR2 reads ANQGSEA. V lost 0 bases to trimming and J lost 6 bases, with 20 bases between them. This CDR3 has 16 residues. Per the original data handling: Amplification from reference gene primers served as the basis for estimated nucleated cell counts. The assay was immunoSEQ multiplex PCR, and TCRdb's table has in-frame clones only and misses some. Clone size and the V and J calls come from that table; the DNA yielded D and trimming. The sample has under 200,000 clones, approximately 91% seen once.

The material sequenced was peripheral blood. The J gene is TRBJ1-2, the V gene TRBV29-1; D is ambiguous. This TCR was sampled from a man aged 18-30 years with COVID-19, enrolled during active disease. CDR3 residues: CSVEDGPRRLWDGYTF. CDR3 coding DNA: TGCAGCGTTGAAGATGGCCCGAGACGACTCTGGGATGGCTACACCTTC. Full variable domain (missing parts from reference TRBV29-1 and TRBJ1-2): SAVISQKPSRDICQRGTSLTIQCQVDSQVTMMFWYRQQPGQSLTLIATANQGSEATYESGFVIDKFPISRPNLTFSTLTVSNMSPEDSSIYLCSVEDGPRRLWDGYTFGSGTRLTVV.